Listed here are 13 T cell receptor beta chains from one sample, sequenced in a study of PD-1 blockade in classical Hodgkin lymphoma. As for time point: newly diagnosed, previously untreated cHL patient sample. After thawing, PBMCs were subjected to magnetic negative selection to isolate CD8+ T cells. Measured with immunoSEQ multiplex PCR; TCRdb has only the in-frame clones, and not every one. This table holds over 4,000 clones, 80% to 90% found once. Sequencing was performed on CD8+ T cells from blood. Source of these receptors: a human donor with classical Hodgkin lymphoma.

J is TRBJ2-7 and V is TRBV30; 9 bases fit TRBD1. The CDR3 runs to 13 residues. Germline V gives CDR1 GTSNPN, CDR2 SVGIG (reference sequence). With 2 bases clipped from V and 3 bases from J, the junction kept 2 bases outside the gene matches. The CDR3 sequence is CAWSSGQGYEQYF. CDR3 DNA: TGTGCCTGGAGTTCGGGACAGGGCTACGAGCAGTACTTC.

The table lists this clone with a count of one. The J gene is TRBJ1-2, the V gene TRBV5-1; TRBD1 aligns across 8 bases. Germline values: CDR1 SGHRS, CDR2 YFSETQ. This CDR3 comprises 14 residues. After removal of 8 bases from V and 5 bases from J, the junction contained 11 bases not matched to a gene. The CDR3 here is CASSLTGAIYGYTF. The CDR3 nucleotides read TGCGCCAGTTCCTTGACAGGGGCAATTTATGGCTACACCTTC.

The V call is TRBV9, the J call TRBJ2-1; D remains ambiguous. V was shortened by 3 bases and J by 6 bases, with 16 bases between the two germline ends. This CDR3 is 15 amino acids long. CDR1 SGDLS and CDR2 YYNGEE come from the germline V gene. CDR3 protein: CASSENPRVVNEQFF. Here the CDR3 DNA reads TGTGCCAGCAGCGAAAATCCCCGGGTGGTCAATGAGCAGTTCTTC.

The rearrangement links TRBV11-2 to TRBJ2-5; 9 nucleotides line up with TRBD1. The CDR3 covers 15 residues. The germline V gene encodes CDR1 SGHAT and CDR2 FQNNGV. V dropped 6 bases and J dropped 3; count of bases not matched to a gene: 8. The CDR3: CASSYRRDREETQYF. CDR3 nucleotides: TGTGCCAGCAGTTACCGCCGGGACAGGGAAGAGACCCAGTACTTC.

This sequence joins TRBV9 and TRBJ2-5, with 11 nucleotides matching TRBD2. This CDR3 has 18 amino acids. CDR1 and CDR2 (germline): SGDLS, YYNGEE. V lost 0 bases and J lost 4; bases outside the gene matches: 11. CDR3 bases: TGTGCCAGCAGCGTAGGTATAATCCCTAGCGGGGGGACAGAGACCCAGTACTTC. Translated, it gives CASSVGIIPSGGTETQYF.

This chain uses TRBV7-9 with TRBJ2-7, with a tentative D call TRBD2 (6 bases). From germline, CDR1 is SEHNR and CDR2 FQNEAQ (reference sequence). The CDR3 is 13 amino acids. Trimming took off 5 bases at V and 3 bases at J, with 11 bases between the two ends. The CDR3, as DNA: TGTGCCAGCAGCCGGGGGACCAGCTACGAGCAGTACTTC. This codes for CASSRGTSYEQYF.

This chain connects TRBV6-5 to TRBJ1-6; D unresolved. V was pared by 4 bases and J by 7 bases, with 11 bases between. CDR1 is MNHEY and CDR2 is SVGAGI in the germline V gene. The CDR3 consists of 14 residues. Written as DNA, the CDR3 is TGTGCCAGCAGTTCCTCGGGTTACAATTCACCCCTCCACTTT. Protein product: CASSSSGYNSPLHF.

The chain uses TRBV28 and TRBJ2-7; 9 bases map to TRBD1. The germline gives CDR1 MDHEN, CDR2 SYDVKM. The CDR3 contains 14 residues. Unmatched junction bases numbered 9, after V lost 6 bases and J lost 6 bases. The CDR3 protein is CASRSRDRASEQYF. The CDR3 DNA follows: TGTGCCAGCAGATCCCGGGACAGGGCCTCCGAGCAGTACTTC.

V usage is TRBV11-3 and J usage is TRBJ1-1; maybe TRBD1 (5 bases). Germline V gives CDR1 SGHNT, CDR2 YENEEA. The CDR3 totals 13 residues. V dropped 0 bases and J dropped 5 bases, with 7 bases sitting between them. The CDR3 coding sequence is TGTGCCAGCAGCTTAGACAGGGTAACTGAAGCTTTCTTT. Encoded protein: CASSLDRVTEAFF. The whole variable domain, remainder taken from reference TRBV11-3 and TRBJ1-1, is EAGVVQSPRYKIIEKKQPVAFWCNPISGHNTLYWYLQNLGQGPELLIRYENEEAVDDSQLPKDRFSAERLKGVDSTLKIQPAELGDSAVYLCASSLDRVTEAFFGQGTRLTVV.

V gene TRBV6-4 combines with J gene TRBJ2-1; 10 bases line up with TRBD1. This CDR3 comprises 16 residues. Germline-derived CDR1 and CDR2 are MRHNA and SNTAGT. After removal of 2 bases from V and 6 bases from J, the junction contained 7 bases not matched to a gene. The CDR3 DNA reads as TGTGCCAGCAGTGACAGGACAGGGGGGGGACCCAATGAGCAGTTCTTC. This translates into CASSDRTGGGPNEQFF.

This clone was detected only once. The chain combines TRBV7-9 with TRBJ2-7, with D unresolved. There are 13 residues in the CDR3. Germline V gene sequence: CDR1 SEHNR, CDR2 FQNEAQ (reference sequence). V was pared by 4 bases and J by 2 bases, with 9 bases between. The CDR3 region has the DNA TGTGCCAGCAGCTCAAGCAGCACCTACGAGCAGTACTTC. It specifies CASSSSSTYEQYF.

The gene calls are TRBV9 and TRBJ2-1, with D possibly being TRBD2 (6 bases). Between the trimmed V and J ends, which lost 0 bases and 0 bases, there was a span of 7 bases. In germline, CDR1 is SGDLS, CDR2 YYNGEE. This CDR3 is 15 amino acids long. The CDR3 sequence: CASSVGGASYNEQFF. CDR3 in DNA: TGTGCCAGCAGCGTAGGCGGGGCCTCCTACAATGAGCAGTTCTTC.

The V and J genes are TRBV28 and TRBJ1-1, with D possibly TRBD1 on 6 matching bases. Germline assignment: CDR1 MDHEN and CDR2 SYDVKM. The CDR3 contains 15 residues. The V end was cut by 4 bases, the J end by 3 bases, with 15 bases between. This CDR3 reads CASSWGGSWDTEAFF. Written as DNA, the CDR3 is TGTGCCAGCAGTTGGGGGGGCTCTTGGGACACTGAAGCTTTCTTT.